Each of the 4 T cell receptor beta chains below was sequenced from the same sample in a study of blood T cell repertoires in COVID-19. Assay used: immunoSEQ multiplex PCR; TCRdb lists only in-frame clones, some missing. The repertoire holds under 350,000 clones, roughly nine tenths seen once, with about 2.6% in the top ten. The sample was PBMCs or T cells enriched from blood (not recorded which). The receptor source for this set is a woman aged 18-35 years who had recovered from COVID-19.

This clone was seen more than once but under ten times. The chain carries TRBV5-4 and TRBJ1-5; TRBD1 is a possible D gene (6 bases). V was clipped by 4 bases and J by 2 bases, with 13 bases between them. Looked up from germline, CDR1 is SGHNT and CDR2 is YYREEE (reference sequence). The CDR3 has 15 residues. The CDR3 loop is CASSRSGQRNQPQHF. The CDR3 DNA reads TGTGCCAGCAGCAGATCTGGACAGCGCAATCAGCCCCAGCATTTT.

V is TRBV7-9 and J is TRBJ1-6, with D unresolved. This CDR3 spans 16 amino acids. V lost 5 bases, J lost 6 bases, and 17 bases lay in between. Germline loops: CDR1 SEHNR, CDR2 FQNEAQ (reference sequence). The CDR3 here is CASSPTIPGINSPLHF. CDR3 sequence (DNA): TGTGCCAGCAGCCCGACAATTCCCGGCATTAATTCACCCCTCCACTTT.

This rearrangement joins TRBV6-2 or TRBV6-3 to TRBJ1-1, with D tentatively TRBD1 (5 bases). Germline-derived CDR1 and CDR2 are MNHEY and SVGEGT. The V end was cut by 4 bases, the J end by 1 base, with 10 bases between. The CDR3 loop spans 14 amino acids. DNA of the CDR3: TGTGCCAGCAGTTCCAACGACAGGAACACTGAAGCTTTCTTT. Translation: CASSSNDRNTEAFF.

The J gene is TRBJ1-3, the V gene TRBV30; D is perhaps TRBD1 (6 bases). Germline CDR1 GTSNPN, CDR2 SVGIG (reference sequence). The CDR3 consists of 15 residues. V was shortened by 3 bases and J by 0 bases, with 12 bases between the two germline ends. This CDR3 is CAWRGQTFSGNTIYF. In DNA, the CDR3 is TGTGCCTGGAGAGGACAGACGTTCTCTGGAAACACCATATATTTT.